The entry below gives a single T cell receptor beta chain sequence along with its context. Its matching antigen is unknown. The authors produced TCR alpha and TCR beta cDNA libraries with sample barcodes and UMIs by 5'RACE using constant-segment primers. TCRdb itself ran the 5' RACE reads through MiXCR, one entry per CDR3 protein. This table has 300,000 to 350,000 distinct CDR3 sequences, 15% to 20% appearing once. This sample stems from a study of T-cell memory formation after mild COVID-19. As for the study in general: Each donor largely had its own TCR clusters.

V lost 3 bases, J lost 3 bases, and 16 bases lay in between. The CDR3 is made up of 17 amino acids. Germline CDR1 and CDR2: KGHDR and SFDVKD. Study-level findings and limits: Among clones contracting day 15 to 85, CD4/CD8 was balanced, whereas later expanders leaned CD4+. The finding that pre-infection memory included some responding clones suggested that cross-reactive memory joined.

Sequencing was carried out using PBMCs or a T cell subset sorted from them (not recorded which). The chain joins TRBV24-1 to TRBJ2-2, with D perhaps given as TRBD1 or TRBD2 (5 bases each). The source of this sequence is a man in his late teens or twenties who had mild COVID-19 (a few samples of this study predate the infection). Cell type and time point are not known. The CDR3 coding sequence is TGTGCCACCAGTGATCCCCCCCTGGGACGGGACACCGGGGAGCTGTTTTTT. It specifies CATSDPPLGRDTGELFF.